This TCR beta chain was retrieved from a study of shared T cell receptors in the human thymus. Using immunoSEQ multiplex PCR, the repertoire was profiled, and TCRdb retains in-frame clones only, with some absent. The repertoire holds fewer than 700,000 clones, around 87% seen once, with approximately 0.01% in the top ten. The CDR3 spans 15 residues. CDR1 and CDR2 from the germline V gene are SEHNR and FQNEAQ (reference sequence). With 2 bases removed from V and 0 bases from J, the gap between germline ends came to 11 bases. This sample was also put to use in a study of human thymus T cells. That report notes: Thymus tissue was removed during corrective cardiac surgery. Thymic and blood repertoires seemed to favor certain V and J genes. Thymic repertoires of unrelated individuals were reported in related research to overlap highly.

The chain carries TRBV7-9 and TRBJ2-7; D gene ambiguous. The receptor's source is a boy in the first two years of life with a congenital heart defect. Source material: thymocytes. The CDR3 spells CASSLWRPTSYEQYF. The CDR3 nucleotides are TGTGCCAGCAGCTTATGGAGACCGACCTCCTACGAGCAGTACTTC.